This T cell receptor (beta chain) was sequenced during a study of CD8+ T cells in alopecia areata (dated by TCRdb to between 2017 and 2018). With regard to the full study: The treated patients, all with moderate-to-severe alopecia areata, were enrolled in an open-label pilot trial of oral tofacitinib given at 5 to 10 mg twice daily. Patients stayed on tofacitinib for 6 to 18 months and then had 6 months of follow-up off drug so that delayed response and recurrence could be assessed. TCRbeta CDR3 regions were amplified by immunoSEQ multiplex PCR using 35 Vbeta forward and 13 Jbeta reverse primers. Scalp clonality was compared among normal scalp (n=4), patchy alopecia areata scalp (n=8), and alopecia totalis/universalis scalp (n=8). High-throughput TCRbeta sequencing was used to examine T cell clonal expansion in alopecia areata in both the C3H/HeJ mouse model and human patients. In treated patients, disease severity was measured using the SALT score, which gives the percentage of scalp surface area affected. Biopsies were taken from tofacitinib-treated patients at baseline and again at 4 and 24 weeks into treatment, and several of those patients also had a later scalp biopsy. RNA was obtained with the PAXgene miRNA kit for fixed scalp, the miRNeasy kit for PBMCs, and the RNeasy kit for mouse skin. Scalp tissue and sorted CD4+ and CD8+ peripheral blood T cells from patchy and totalis/universalis alopecia areata patients and from healthy controls were covered by human TCRbeta sequencing.

The receptor library was made with the immunoSEQ multiplex PCR assay. To provide template for TCR sequencing, every sample had RNA extracted and reverse transcribed into cDNA. SuperScript III was used to make first-strand cDNA, primed with a 2:1 mix of oligo-dT and random hexamers. Amplification bias was assessed with a synthetic immune receptor repertoire, and residual bias was removed computationally. The original pipeline was this. After raw reads were preprocessed to remove errors, the CDR3 was defined following IMGT conventions as running from the conserved cysteine to phenylalanine. Clonality was computed by normalizing Shannon entropy by log2 of the number of productive unique TCRs and subtracting the result from 1. CD4 or CD8 identity of scalp clones was inferred by cross-referencing scalp TCRbeta sequences with sorted blood CD4 and CD8 repertoires. In its TCRdb copy, this immuneACCESS table keeps in-frame sequences only and misses some clones. Where compared with another copy, unresolved V genes explain less than half of these, and the others have no known cause. That table furnishes V, J and clone size, whereas the DNA furnished D and trimming. In all, the sample holds more than 200,000 clones, and less than 65% of those were seen once. Roughly 4.2% of the sample rests with the top ten.

This clone was observed a few times. Its recognized antigen is unknown. Within one base of it there is no much larger clone, and no base qualities were kept. The time point label for this specimen denotes: more than 3 weeks on oral tofacitinib. The treatment or condition label for this specimen denotes: oral pan-JAK inhibitor, 5-10 mg twice daily. From alopecia areata patients, peripheral blood was collected along with lesional scalp punch biopsies. PBMCs were isolated by density centrifugation and stained for CD3, CD4 and CD8, after which CD4+ and CD8+ T cells were sorted on a FACSAria. Results the study describes overall, beyond this receptor: Tofacitinib significantly decreased scalp clonality and the number of expanded CD8+ clones among the top 100 scalp clones. During tofacitinib treatment, many expanded lesional clones remained in scalp and blood, and this persistence may partly explain relapse after treatment is stopped. Unlike mouse skin, where gammadelta T cells dominate, normal human skin contains resident alphabeta T cells that get sequenced too, which complicates analysis of the scalp TCR repertoire. Lesional scalp, especially in alopecia totalis/universalis, showed higher clonality and more expanded CD8+ clones than normal scalp, suggesting antigenic drive. The treated cohort was small, with a single nonresponder, so links between baseline CD8+ expansion and response need larger studies. TCR sequences shared between patients were less clear than in mice, possibly partly because of HLA diversity in the patient population.

The germline V gene (reference sequence) provides CDR1 GTSNPN and CDR2 SVGIG. The cysteine opens and the phenylalanine closes a CDR3 of 13 amino acids. Here the CDR3 DNA is all that survives: 39 bases in frame from base 1. V was cut back by 7 bases and J by 2 bases, leaving a gap of 12 bases between them. The sequence derives from a human donor with alopecia areata. The V and J segments used are TRBV30 and TRBJ1-3; the D gene is perhaps TRBD1, on 5 matching bases. The sample consisted of CD4+ T cells sorted from blood, taken at week 4, from a patient treated with tofacitinib. The CDR3 region reads CAFIRDPGNTIYF. The DNA sequence is given as TGTGCCTTTATCCGGGACCCTGGAAACACCATATATTTT. The entire variable domain, with the stretches around the CDR3 drawn from the reference TRBV30 and TRBJ1-3 proteins, is SQTIHQWPATLVQPVGSPLSLECTVEGTSNPNLYWYRQAAGRGLQLLFYSVGIGQISSEVPQNLSASRPQDRQFILSSKKLLLSDSGFYLCAFIRDPGNTIYFGEGSWLTVV.